A single sample is the source of the 19 T cell receptor beta chains below, sequenced in a study of blood T cells in healthy people across ages. A second PCR, run for about 7 to 11 cycles, used a sample-barcoded 5' primer plus a J-beta primer mix. TCRdb independently ran MiXCR on the 5' RACE reads; one entry per CDR3 protein. Of about 560,000 distinct CDR3 sequences in the sample, about 25% were seen once. A further study also used this sample, focusing on T cells of mothers and their children.

Sequenced sample: blood. These receptors were obtained from a boy aged 2 to 10 in good health.

The J gene is TRBJ2-1, the V gene TRBV11-2; no reliable D call. CDR1 is SGHAT and CDR2 is FQNNGV in the germline V gene. With 0 bases removed from V and 6 bases from J, the gap between germline ends came to 12 bases. The CDR3 runs to 15 residues. Here the CDR3 reads CASSLDGVPSNEQFF. As DNA, the CDR3 is TGTGCCAGCAGCTTAGATGGGGTACCAAGCAATGAGCAGTTCTTC. The entire variable domain, with the rest obtained from reference TRBV11-2 and TRBJ2-1, is as follows: EAGVAQSPRYKIIEKRQSVAFWCNPISGHATLYWYQQILGQGPKLLIQFQNNGVVDDSQLPKDRFSAERLKGVDSTLKIQPAKLEDSAVYLCASSLDGVPSNEQFFGPGTRLTVL.

The gene calls are TRBV20-1 and TRBJ2-4, with D uncertain. This CDR3 is 12 amino acids long. V was shortened by 2 bases and J by 8 bases, with 10 bases between the two germline ends. The V gene's germline CDR1 is DFQATT and CDR2 SNEGSKA (reference sequence). The chain's CDR3 is CSARPVGDIQYF. As DNA, the CDR3 is TGCAGTGCTAGACCCGTTGGGGACATTCAGTACTTC.

The chain combines TRBV3-1 with TRBJ2-5, with 16 bases that match TRBD2. V dropped 4 bases and J dropped 2; count of bases not matched to a gene: 7. This CDR3 has 18 amino acids. Germline V gene data show CDR1 as LGHDT and CDR2 as YNNKEL (reference sequence). CDR3 coding DNA: TGTGCCAGCAGCCGGGGACTAGCGGGGGGGAGCTTACAAGAGACCCAGTACTTC. Protein: CASSRGLAGGSLQETQYF.

In regard to this clonotype: A read error may produce the germline difference seen at one junction end. The J gene is TRBJ2-3, the V gene TRBV10-3, with D possibly matching TRBD2 (5 bases). The CDR3 has 15 amino acids. In germline, CDR1 is ENHRY, CDR2 SYGVKD. The CDR3 loop reads CAVRLSGTSTDTQYF. In nucleotides, the CDR3 is TGTGCCGTCAGGTTAAGCGGAACTAGCACAGATACGCAGTATTTT.

The sample holds a few counts of this clonotype. The V call is TRBV6-1, the J call TRBJ2-5, with 13 nucleotides matching TRBD2. Unmatched junction bases numbered 17, after V lost 6 bases and J lost 1 base. From germline, CDR1 is MNHNS and CDR2 SASEGT. The CDR3 runs to 20 residues. Here the CDR3 DNA reads TGTGCCAGCAGCCCCTCACGACTAGCGGGGGGCGTCCGGTTCCAAGAGACCCAGTACTTC. It codes for CASSPSRLAGGVRFQETQYF.

There are a few counts of this clonotype. The chain carries TRBV20-1 and TRBJ2-5; 10 nucleotides agree with TRBD2. J gave up 1 base and V 0 bases, and 5 bases lay outside the gene matches. CDR3 length: 16 residues. CDR1 is DFQATT, CDR2 SNEGSKA, per germline (reference sequence). CDR3 loop: CSARDSSGGPQETQYF. The CDR3 nucleotides read TGCAGTGCTAGAGATTCTAGCGGGGGACCCCAAGAGACCCAGTACTTC.

Ten or more counts support this clonotype. The chain is built from TRBV6-2 or TRBV6-3 and TRBJ1-1, with 9 bases fitting TRBD1. The germline CDR1 and CDR2 sequences are MNHEY and SVGEGT. CDR3 length: 14 amino acids. The trim removed 10 bases at V and 1 base at J, leaving 7 bases unmatched. The CDR3 sequence: CATGKTGGNTEAFF. In DNA, the CDR3 is TGTGCCACCGGAAAGACAGGGGGGAACACTGAAGCTTTCTTT.

The CDR3 sequence is CASSLGDTRPGQFF. The DNA of the CDR3 is TGTGCCAGCAGCTTGGGTGACACCAGACCCGGGCAGTTCTTC. The chain joins TRBV5-6 to TRBJ2-7; no firm D call. The J call may be in error: the DNA end matches TRBJ2-1 better. The CDR3 sequence is 14 residues long. In germline, CDR1 is SGHDT, CDR2 YYEEEE.

This sequence joins TRBV19 and TRBJ1-1; D is unclear. The CDR3 contains 12 residues. Germline V gene sequence: CDR1 LNHDA, CDR2 SQIVND (reference sequence). With 3 bases removed from V and 5 bases from J, the gap between germline ends came to 7 bases. As DNA, the CDR3 is TGTGCCAGTAGTATGGGGAAAACTGAAGCTTTCTTT. Translating gives CASSMGKTEAFF.

The rearrangement uses TRBV20-1 and TRBJ2-2; 12 nucleotides agree with TRBD2. The CDR3 is 16 residues long. CDR1 is DFQATT and CDR2 is SNEGSKA in the germline V gene (reference sequence). V was clipped by 6 bases and J by 5 bases; unmatched bases: 10. CDR3 DNA sequence: TGCAGTGCCGAGGGACTAGCGGGCGTTCGTACCGGGGAGCTGTTTTTT. Its protein product is CSAEGLAGVRTGELFF.

The chain recombines TRBV20-1 with TRBJ2-5; D is perhaps TRBD2 (5 bases). The CDR3 sequence is 13 residues long. V dropped 7 bases and J dropped 3 bases, with 15 bases sitting between them. Germline CDR1 DFQATT, CDR2 SNEGSKA (reference sequence). The CDR3 bases are TGCAGTGTCCTACTAGTGGGGAAAGAGACCCAGTACTTC. It is translated as CSVLLVGKETQYF.

To note about this clonotype: This CDR3 fails to terminate in the conserved phenylalanine or tryptophan, so it likely reflects a read error. No DNA is shown, since the ends of the CDR3 on it are uncertain; the CDR3 is the one TCRdb lists. The chain has TRBV2 and TRBJ1-4. Both ends counted, the CDR3 spans 12 residues. From germline, CDR1 is SNHLY and CDR2 FYNNEI. The CDR3 loop reads CASSEFAGPFFI.

This clonotype was recorded a few times. The junction departs from germline at one end; a sequencing error may be responsible. This rearrangement joins TRBV20-1 to TRBJ1-1; no definite D call. Per germline, CDR1 DFQATT and CDR2 SNEGSKA (reference sequence). The CDR3 spans 12 residues. The CDR3 DNA sequence: TGCAGCGCTAGACGGAGGAACACTGAAGCTTTCTTT. This codes for CSARRRNTEAFF.

This clonotype has only a few counts. The rearrangement links TRBV27 to TRBJ2-1; D is uncertain. The germline CDR1 and CDR2 sequences are MNHEY and SMNVEV (reference sequence). The CDR3 sequence is 14 residues long. V was pared by 7 bases and J by 2 bases, with 12 bases between. CDR3 loop: CASTSRMAYNEQFF. As DNA, the CDR3 is TGTGCCAGCACCTCCAGGATGGCCTACAATGAGCAGTTCTTC.

This sequence joins TRBV24-1 and TRBJ2-7; tentatively, D is TRBD1 (6 bases). V lost 2 bases and J lost 1, with 14 bases in between. Germline CDR1 is KGHDR and CDR2 is SFDVKD. This CDR3 has 16 amino acids. The CDR3 DNA follows: TGTGCCACCAGTGATTCCCCCATGACAGGATCCTACGAGCAGTACTTC. Residues: CATSDSPMTGSYEQYF.

The chain joins TRBV30 to TRBJ2-2; D is undetermined. The CDR3 runs 11 residues. CDR1 and CDR2 (germline): GTSNPN, SVGIG (reference sequence). Trimming stripped 3 bases from V and 7 bases from J, with 6 bases between. The CDR3 nucleotides are TGTGCCTGGAGATGGCACGGGGAGCTGTTTTTT. It specifies CAWRWHGELFF. Based on the CDR3 plus reference TRBV30 and TRBJ2-2, the full variable domain is SQTIHQWPATLVQPVGSPLSLECTVEGTSNPNLYWYRQAAGRGLQLLFYSVGIGQISSEVPQNLSASRPQDRQFILSSKKLLLSDSGFYLCAWRWHGELFFGEGSRLTVL.

This clonotype turned up a few times. CDR3: CAWTRDTAEAFF. The DNA of the CDR3 is TGTGCCTGGACACGGGACACTGCAGAAGCTTTCTTT. The V call is TRBV30, the J call TRBJ1-1; D may be TRBD1 (6 bases). CDR1 and CDR2 from the germline V gene are GTSNPN and SVGIG (reference sequence). The germline V and J ends were trimmed by 4 bases and 8 bases, with 14 bases remaining between them. CDR3 size: 12 residues.

This rearrangement joins TRBV6-6 to TRBJ1-2; no definite D call. There are 12 residues in the CDR3. Trimming took off 7 bases at V and 7 bases at J, with 13 bases between the two ends. Germline V gene lookup returns CDR1 MNHNY and CDR2 SVGAGI (reference sequence). The CDR3 region has the DNA TGTGCCAGCACCCTAGGCTCCGGTGGCTACACCTTC. Translating it yields CASTLGSGGYTF.

This clonotype was recorded a few times. The gene calls are TRBV6-5 and TRBJ2-5; 9 bases fit TRBD1. Near its end, the DNA agrees better with TRBJ2-1, so the J call may be wrong. CDR1 is MNHEY and CDR2 is SVGAGI in the germline V gene. The CDR3 loop spans 14 amino acids. CDR3 DNA: TGTGCCACCACGTCGACAGGGGGGACCGATGAGCAGTTCTTC. Its protein product is CATTSTGGTDEQFF.